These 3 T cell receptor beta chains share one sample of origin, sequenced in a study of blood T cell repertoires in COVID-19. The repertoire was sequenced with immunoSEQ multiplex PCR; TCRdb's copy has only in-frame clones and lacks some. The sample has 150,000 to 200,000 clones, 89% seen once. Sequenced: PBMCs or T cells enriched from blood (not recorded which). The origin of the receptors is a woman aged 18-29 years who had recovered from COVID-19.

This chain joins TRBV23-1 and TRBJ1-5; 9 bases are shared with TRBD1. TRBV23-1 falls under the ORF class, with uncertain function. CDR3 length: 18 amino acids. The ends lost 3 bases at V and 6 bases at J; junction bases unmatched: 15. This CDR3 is CASSQQQGALISSQPQHF. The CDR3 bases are TGCGCCAGCAGTCAGCAACAGGGGGCTTTAATATCTAGTCAGCCCCAGCATTTT.

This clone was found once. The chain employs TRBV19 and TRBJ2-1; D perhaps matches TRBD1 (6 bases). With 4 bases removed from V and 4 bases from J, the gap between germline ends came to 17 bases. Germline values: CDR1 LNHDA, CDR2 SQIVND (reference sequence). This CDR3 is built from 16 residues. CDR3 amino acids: CASSTLGQRLYNEQFF. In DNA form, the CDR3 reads TGTGCCAGTAGTACCCTGGGACAAAGACTATACAATGAGCAGTTCTTC.

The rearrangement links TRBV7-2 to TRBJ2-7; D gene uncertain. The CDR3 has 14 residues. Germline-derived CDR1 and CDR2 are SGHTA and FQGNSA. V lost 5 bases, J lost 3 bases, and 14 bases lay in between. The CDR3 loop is CASSLPNRNYEQYF. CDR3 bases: TGTGCCAGCAGCCTACCCAACAGAAACTACGAGCAGTACTTC.